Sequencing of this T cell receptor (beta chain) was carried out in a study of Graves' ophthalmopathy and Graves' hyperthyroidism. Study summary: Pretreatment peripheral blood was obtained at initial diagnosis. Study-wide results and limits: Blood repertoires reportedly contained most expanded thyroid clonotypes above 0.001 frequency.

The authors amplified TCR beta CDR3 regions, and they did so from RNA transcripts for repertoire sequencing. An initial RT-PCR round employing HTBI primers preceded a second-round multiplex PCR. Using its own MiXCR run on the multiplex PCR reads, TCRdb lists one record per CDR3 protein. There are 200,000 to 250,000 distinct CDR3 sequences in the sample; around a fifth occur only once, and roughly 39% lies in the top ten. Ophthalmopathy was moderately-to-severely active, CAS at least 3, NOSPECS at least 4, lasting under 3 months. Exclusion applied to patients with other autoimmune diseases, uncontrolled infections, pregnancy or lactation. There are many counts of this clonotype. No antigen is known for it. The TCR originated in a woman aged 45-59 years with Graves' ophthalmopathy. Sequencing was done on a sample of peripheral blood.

CDR3: CASSSNGALSLEQYF. DNA of the CDR3: TGTGCCAGCAGCTCCAACGGGGCTCTTTCTTTGGAGCAGTACTTC. The chain employs TRBV7-9 and TRBJ2-7, with D perhaps given as TRBD1 or TRBD2 (5 bases each). Looked up from germline, CDR1 is SEHNR and CDR2 is FQNEAQ (reference sequence). This CDR3 is built from 15 residues. V lost 4 bases and J lost 7, with 20 bases in between.